The rows below give T cell receptor beta chains drawn from one sample of a study of blood T cells in healthy people across ages. TCRdb reprocessed the 5' RACE reads via MiXCR and lists one record per CDR3 protein. The sample shows hundreds of thousands of distinct CDR3 sequences, less than 45% of them seen only once. What was sequenced was blood. The origin of the receptors is a man aged 80 or over in good health. CDR3s include the opening cysteine and the closing phenylalanine or tryptophan. Each record gives: V gene, D gene, clone size, J gene, CDR3 protein, CDR3 DNA. The D gene is left open where the match is weak. Size tells how often a clone was seen (once, few, many) or the class of an expanded clone, and some rows leave it out.

v_gene: TRBV5-1
d_gene: .
abundance: .
j_gene: TRBJ1-4
CDR3aa: CASSSSTTNEKLFF
CDR3nt: TGCGCCAGCAGCTCCAGCACAACTAATGAAAAACTGTTTTTT

v_gene: TRBV20-1
d_gene: .
abundance: .
j_gene: TRBJ2-7
CDR3aa: CSARVPRGAYNEQYF
CDR3nt: TGCAGTGCTAGAGTTCCCAGGGGAGCCTACAATGAGCAGTACTTC

v_gene: TRBV6-2/TRBV6-3
d_gene: TRBD2
abundance: .
j_gene: TRBJ2-1
CDR3aa: CASSYVWRGGENEQFF
CDR3nt: TGTGCCAGCAGTTACGTCTGGCGGGGGGGCGAAAATGAGCAGTTCTTC

v_gene: TRBV29-1
d_gene: TRBD1
abundance: few
j_gene: TRBJ1-2
CDR3aa: CSAGTGKGGGYTF
CDR3nt: TGCAGCGCCGGGACAGGGAAGGGCGGTGGCTACACCTTC

v_gene: TRBV5-1
d_gene: .
abundance: few
j_gene: TRBJ1-1
CDR3aa: CASSNLNTEAFF
CDR3nt: TGCGCCAGCAGCAACTTGAACACTGAAGCTTTCTTT

v_gene: TRBV20-1
d_gene: TRBD1
abundance: few
j_gene: TRBJ2-3
CDR3aa: CSARRPGQRYTDTQYF
CDR3nt: TGCAGTGCTCGGCGCCCGGGACAGCGTTACACAGATACGCAGTATTTT

v_gene: TRBV7-8
d_gene: TRBD2
abundance: few
j_gene: TRBJ2-3
CDR3aa: CASSPRETTDTQYF
CDR3nt: TGTGCCAGCAGCCCGCGGGAGACCACAGATACGCAGTATTTT

v_gene: TRBV24-1
d_gene: .
abundance: .
j_gene: TRBJ2-3
CDR3aa: CATSDSGRAGWGDTQYF
CDR3nt: TGTGCCACCAGTGATTCGGGTAGGGCAGGGTGGGGAGATACGCAGTATTTT

v_gene: TRBV6-2/TRBV6-3
d_gene: TRBD1
abundance: .
j_gene: TRBJ1-6
CDR3aa: CASSYEDRGNSPLHF
CDR3nt: TGTGCCAGCAGTTACGAGGACAGGGGGAATTCACCCCTCCACTTT

v_gene: TRBV6-2/TRBV6-3
d_gene: .
abundance: few
j_gene: TRBJ2-1
CDR3aa: CAIGRGGREQFF
CDR3nt: TGTGCCATAGGCAGGGGAGGAAGGGAGCAGTTCTTC

v_gene: TRBV6-1
d_gene: .
abundance: many
j_gene: TRBJ2-5
CDR3aa: CASSAFRDHLGTQYF
CDR3nt: TGTGCCAGCAGTGCGTTCCGGGACCACTTAGGGACCCAGTACTTC

v_gene: TRBV6-1
d_gene: TRBD1
abundance: .
j_gene: TRBJ1-5
CDR3aa: CASSGTGRQPQHF
CDR3nt: TGTGCCAGCAGTGGGACAGGGCGGCAGCCCCAGCATTTT

v_gene: TRBV4-2
d_gene: .
abundance: .
j_gene: TRBJ2-2
CDR3aa: CASSPDISGAGELFF
CDR3nt: TGTGCCAGCAGCCCAGACATCTCGGGTGCCGGGGAGCTGTTTTTT

v_gene: TRBV24-1
d_gene: .
abundance: few
j_gene: TRBJ2-1
CDR3aa: CATSDSQDINNEQFF
CDR3nt: TGTGCCACCAGTGATTCGCAGGATATCAACAATGAGCAGTTCTTC

v_gene: TRBV28
d_gene: TRBD1
abundance: .
j_gene: TRBJ2-1
CDR3aa: CASSLGVTGGQGEQFF
CDR3nt: TGTGCCAGCAGTTTAGGGGTGACAGGGGGGCAAGGAGAGCAGTTCTTC

v_gene: TRBV2
d_gene: TRBD1
abundance: .
j_gene: TRBJ2-3
CDR3aa: CASDRGLTDTQYF
CDR3nt: TGTGCCAGCGACAGGGGGCTCACAGATACGCAGTATTTT

v_gene: TRBV7-2
d_gene: .
abundance: .
j_gene: TRBJ2-3
CDR3aa: CASSSMGGPEDTQYF
CDR3nt: TGTGCCAGCAGCTCCATGGGGGGGCCAGAAGATACGCAGTATTTT

v_gene: TRBV20-1
d_gene: .
abundance: few
j_gene: TRBJ2-7
CDR3aa: CSAPQGSSSYEQYF
CDR3nt: TGCAGTGCTCCTCAGGGGAGTAGCTCCTACGAGCAGTACTTC